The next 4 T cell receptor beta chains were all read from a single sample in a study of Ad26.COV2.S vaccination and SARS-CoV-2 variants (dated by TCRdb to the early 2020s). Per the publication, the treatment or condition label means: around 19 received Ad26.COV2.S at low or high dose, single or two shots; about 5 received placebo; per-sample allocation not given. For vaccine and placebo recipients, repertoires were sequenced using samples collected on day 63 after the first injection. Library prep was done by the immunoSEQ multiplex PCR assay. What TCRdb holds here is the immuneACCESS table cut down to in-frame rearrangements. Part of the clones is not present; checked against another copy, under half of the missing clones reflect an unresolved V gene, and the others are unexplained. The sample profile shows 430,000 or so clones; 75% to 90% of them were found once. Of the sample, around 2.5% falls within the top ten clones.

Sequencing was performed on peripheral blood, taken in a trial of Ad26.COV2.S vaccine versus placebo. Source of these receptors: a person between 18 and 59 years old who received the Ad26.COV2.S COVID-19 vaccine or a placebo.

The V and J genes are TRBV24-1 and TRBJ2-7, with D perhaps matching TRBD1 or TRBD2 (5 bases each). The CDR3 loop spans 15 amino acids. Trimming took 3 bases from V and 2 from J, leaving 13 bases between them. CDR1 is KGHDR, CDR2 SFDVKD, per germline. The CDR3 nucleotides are TGTGCCACCAGTGATGGGGGTAGGCGGCCCTACGAGCAGTACTTC. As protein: CATSDGGRRPYEQYF.

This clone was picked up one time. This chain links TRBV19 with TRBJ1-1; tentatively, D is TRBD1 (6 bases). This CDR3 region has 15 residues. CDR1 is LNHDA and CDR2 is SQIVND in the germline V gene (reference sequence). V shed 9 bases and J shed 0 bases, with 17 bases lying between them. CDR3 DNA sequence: TGTGCCAGCAGGGATTTAAGGGGGTTGAACACTGAAGCTTTCTTT. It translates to CASRDLRGLNTEAFF.

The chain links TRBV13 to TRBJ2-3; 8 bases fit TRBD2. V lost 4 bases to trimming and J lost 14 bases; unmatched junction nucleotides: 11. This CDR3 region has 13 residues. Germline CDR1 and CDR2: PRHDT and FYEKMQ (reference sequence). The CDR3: CASSSSAGGASYF. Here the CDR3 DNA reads TGTGCCAGCAGCTCCTCCGCGGGGGGCGCTTCGTATTTT.

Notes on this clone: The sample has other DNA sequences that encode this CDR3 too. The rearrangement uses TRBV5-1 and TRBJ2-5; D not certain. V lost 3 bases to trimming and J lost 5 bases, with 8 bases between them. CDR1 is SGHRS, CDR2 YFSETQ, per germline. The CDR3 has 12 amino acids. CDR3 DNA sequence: TGCGCCAGCAGCTCCCCACAGGAGACCCAGTACTTC. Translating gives CASSSPQETQYF.